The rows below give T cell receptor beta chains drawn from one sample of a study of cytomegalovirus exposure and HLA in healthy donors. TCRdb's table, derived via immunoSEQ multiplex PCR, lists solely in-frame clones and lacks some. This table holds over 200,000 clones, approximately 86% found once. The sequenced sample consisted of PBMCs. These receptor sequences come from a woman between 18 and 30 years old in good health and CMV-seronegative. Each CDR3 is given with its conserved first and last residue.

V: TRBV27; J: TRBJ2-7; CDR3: CASSATGAPYEQYF
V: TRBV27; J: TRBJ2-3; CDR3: CASRSLALTDTQYF
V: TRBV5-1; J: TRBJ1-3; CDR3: CASRPGHSSGNTIYF
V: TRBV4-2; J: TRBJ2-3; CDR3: CASSQDLNPDSSTDTQYF
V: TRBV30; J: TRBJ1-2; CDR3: CAWRWQAGGYTF
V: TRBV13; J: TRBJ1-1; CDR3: CASSLARMNTEAFF
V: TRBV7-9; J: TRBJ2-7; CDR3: CASSSGFDRSYEQYF
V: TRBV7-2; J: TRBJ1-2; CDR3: CASSLDSSYGYTF
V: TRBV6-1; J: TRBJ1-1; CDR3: CASKSGVNTEAFF
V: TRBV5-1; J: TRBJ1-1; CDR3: CASSWDRGLTEAFF
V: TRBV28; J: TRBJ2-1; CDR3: CASSHRKGLHEQFF
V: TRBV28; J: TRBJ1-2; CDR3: CASSRTGTQKRNYGYTF
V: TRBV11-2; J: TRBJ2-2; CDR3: CASSRLAGHTGELFF
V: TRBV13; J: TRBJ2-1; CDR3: CASSFSREQFF
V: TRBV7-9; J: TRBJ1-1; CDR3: CASSLRGPWINTEAFF
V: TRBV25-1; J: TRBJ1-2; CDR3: CASSDPGQGYGYTF
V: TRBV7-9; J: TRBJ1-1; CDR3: CASSFSQGQAFF
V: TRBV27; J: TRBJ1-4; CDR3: CASSFRTNEKLFF
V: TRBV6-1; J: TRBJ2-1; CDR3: CASSSLAGGSDEQFF
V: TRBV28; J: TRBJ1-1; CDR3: CASREQGGRNTEAFF
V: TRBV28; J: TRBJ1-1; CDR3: CASSFTRGGTEAFF
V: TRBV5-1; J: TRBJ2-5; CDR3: CASRGQIQETQYF
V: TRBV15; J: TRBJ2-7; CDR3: CATSRDTDRVRYEQYF
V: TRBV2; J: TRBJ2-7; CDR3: CASSPAGGYEQYF
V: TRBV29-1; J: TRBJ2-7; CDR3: CSVEAGQRVYF
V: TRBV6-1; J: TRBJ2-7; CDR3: CASEDRDRDYEQYF
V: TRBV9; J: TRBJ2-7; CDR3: CASSDSSGLAGVNEQYF
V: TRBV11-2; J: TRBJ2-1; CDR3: CASRAAGGRGGNEQFF
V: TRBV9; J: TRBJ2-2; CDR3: CASSPRTRSTGELFF